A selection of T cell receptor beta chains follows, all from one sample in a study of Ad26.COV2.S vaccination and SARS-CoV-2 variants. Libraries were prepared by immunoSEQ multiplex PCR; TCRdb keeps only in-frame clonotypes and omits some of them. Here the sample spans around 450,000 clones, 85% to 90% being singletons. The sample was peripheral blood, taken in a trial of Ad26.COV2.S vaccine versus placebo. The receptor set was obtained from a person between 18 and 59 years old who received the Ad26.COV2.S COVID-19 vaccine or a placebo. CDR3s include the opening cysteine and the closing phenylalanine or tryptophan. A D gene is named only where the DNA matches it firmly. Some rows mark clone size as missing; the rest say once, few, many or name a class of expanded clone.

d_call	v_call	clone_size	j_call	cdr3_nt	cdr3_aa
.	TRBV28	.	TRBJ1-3	TGTGCCAGCAGTTTATCGACGGTTGGAAACACCATATATTTT	CASSLSTVGNTIYF
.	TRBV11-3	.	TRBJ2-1	TGTGCCAGCAGCTTAGACCCCTTAATGGGGCCAGACAATGAGCAGTTCTTC	CASSLDPLMGPDNEQFF
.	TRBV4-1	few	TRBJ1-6	TGCGCCAGCAGCCAAGTCAAGGGCAACTATAATTCACCCCTCCACTTT	CASSQVKGNYNSPLHF
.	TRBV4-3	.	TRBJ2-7	TGCGCCAGCAGCCACCTCGACTCCTACGAGCAGTACTTC	CASSHLDSYEQYF
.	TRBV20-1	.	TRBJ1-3	TGCAGTGCTAGTAGGCAGAACTCTGGAAACACCATATATTTT	CSASRQNSGNTIYF
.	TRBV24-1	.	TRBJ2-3	TGTGCCACCAGTGTGGCGTTGAGCACAGATACGCAGTATTTT	CATSVALSTDTQYF
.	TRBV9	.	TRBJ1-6	TGTGCCAGCGGTAAGGGGGATTCACCCCTCCACTTT	CASGKGDSPLHF
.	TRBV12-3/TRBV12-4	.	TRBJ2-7	TGTGCCAGCAGTTTTTGGTATGAGCAGTACTTC	CASSFWYEQYF
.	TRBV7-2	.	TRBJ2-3	TGTGCCAGCAGCTTAGGTGGAGGGGGACGGGGAGATACGCAGTATTTT	CASSLGGGGRGDTQYF
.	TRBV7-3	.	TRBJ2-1	TGTGCCAGCAGCGCATGGGACAACCACAAGTTCTTC	CASSAWDNHKFF
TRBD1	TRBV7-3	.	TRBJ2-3	TGTGCCAGCAGCTTAAGGGGACAGGAAGATTCGCAGTATTTT	CASSLRGQEDSQYF
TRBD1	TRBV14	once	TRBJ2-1	TGTGCCAGCAGCCAACCCGGGACAGGGTTCAATGAGCAGTTCTTC	CASSQPGTGFNEQFF
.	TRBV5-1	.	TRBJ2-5	TGCGCCAGCAGCTTTCCGGGACCTCAAGAGACCCAGTACTTC	CASSFPGPQETQYF
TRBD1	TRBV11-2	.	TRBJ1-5	TGTGCCAGCAGCACTGACAGGGATCAGCCCCAGCATTTT	CASSTDRDQPQHF
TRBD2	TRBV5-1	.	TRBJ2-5	TGCGCCAGCAGCTTGGGACTAGCGGGAAATCAAGAGACCCAGTACTTC	CASSLGLAGNQETQYF
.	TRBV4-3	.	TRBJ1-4	TGCGCCAGCAGCCGGTTCGTCCCCCACAATGAAAAACTGTTTTTT	CASSRFVPHNEKLFF
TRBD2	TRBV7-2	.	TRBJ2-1	TGTGCCAGCAGCTTAGGCCCCAGGTTAGCGGGGGGATACAATGAGCAGTTCTTC	CASSLGPRLAGGYNEQFF
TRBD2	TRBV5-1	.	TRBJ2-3	TGCGCCAGCAGCTTGGCCCCTAGCGGACTAGCGGGAGGGCGCACAGATACGCAGTATTTT	CASSLAPSGLAGGRTDTQYF
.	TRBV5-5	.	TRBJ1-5	TGTGCCAGCAGCTTGGGCGAGAATCAGCCCCAGCATTTT	CASSLGENQPQHF
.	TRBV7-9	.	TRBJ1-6	TGTGCCAGCAGCCCAACGGGCCATCTGGAATCACCCCTCCACTTT	CASSPTGHLESPLHF
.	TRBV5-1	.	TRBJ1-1	TGCGCCAGCAGCCGCGGAGGAGGCGACACTGAAGCTTTCTTT	CASSRGGGDTEAFF
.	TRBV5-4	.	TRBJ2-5	TGTGCCAGCAGCTTGGATTCCCATTCCGGAGAGACCCAGTACTTC	CASSLDSHSGETQYF
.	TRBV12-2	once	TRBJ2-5	TGTGCAAGTCGCCCCAGGACAGGGAGGAAAGAGACCCAGTACTTC	CASRPRTGRKETQYF
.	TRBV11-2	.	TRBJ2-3	TGTGCCAGCAGCCCATACGGACAGATGACAGATACGCAGTATTTT	CASSPYGQMTDTQYF
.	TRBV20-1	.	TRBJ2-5	TGCAGTGCTAGAGATGGAGAGACCCAGTACTTC	CSARDGETQYF
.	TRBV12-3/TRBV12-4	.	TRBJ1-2	TGTGCCAGCCGGTACGGGGGAGGCTACACCTTC	CASRYGGGYTF
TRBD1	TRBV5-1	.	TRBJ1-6	TGCGCCAGCAGGGTCCAGACAGGGGTAATTTCACCCCTCCACTTT	CASRVQTGVISPLHF
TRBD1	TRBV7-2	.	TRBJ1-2	TGTGCCAGCAGCGACCGGGACAGGGGGCGCCGGGGCTACACCTTC	CASSDRDRGRRGYTF
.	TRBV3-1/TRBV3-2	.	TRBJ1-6	TGTGCCAGCAGCCAAGACTCCTATGGGTCGGCCTATAATTCACCCCTCCACTTT	CASSQDSYGSAYNSPLHF
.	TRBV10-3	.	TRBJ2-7	TGTGCCATCAGTGAGGGGGGCGGCAGGGCCCACGAGCAGTACTTC	CAISEGGGRAHEQYF
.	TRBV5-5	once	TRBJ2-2	TGTGCCAGCAGCTTGGGCGGAACGAACACCGGGGAGCTGTTTTTT	CASSLGGTNTGELFF
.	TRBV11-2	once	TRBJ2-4	TGTGCCAGCAGCCAAGTACGAGAAGGGGGCATTCAGTACTTC	CASSQVREGGIQYF
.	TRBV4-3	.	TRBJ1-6	TGCGCCAGCAGCCAACTCTTAGGGGCCCATTCACCCCTCCACTTT	CASSQLLGAHSPLHF
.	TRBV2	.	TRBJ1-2	TGTGCCAGCACTGGGGCTCCGGGCCTACAGGGTACTAACTATGGCTACACCTTC	CASTGAPGLQGTNYGYTF
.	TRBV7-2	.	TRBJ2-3	TGTGCCAGCAGCTTAGCCGGGGTCGGGATAGATACGCAGTATTTT	CASSLAGVGIDTQYF
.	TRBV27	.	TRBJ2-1	TGTGCCAGCAGCCCGAGAGCAAGTTCGGGATACAATGAGCAGTTCTTC	CASSPRASSGYNEQFF
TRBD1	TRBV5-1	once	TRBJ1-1	TGCGCCAGCAGAGGACAGGAGAACACTGAAGCTTTCTTT	CASRGQENTEAFF
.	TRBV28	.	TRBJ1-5	TGTGCCAGCAGTTACCCTGGGGGGGGCCGCGGCAATCAGCCCCAGCATTTT	CASSYPGGGRGNQPQHF
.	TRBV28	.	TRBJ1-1	TGTGCCAGCAGTTTCCACGGGGCCGAAGCTTTCTTT	CASSFHGAEAFF
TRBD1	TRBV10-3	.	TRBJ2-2	TGTGCCATCAGTGGAAGGGACAGGGGAAAGACCGGGGAGCTGTTTTTT	CAISGRDRGKTGELFF
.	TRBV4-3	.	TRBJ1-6	TGCGCCAGCAGCCAAGATTACCAGGCGATGGAAGGTTCACCCCTCCACTTT	CASSQDYQAMEGSPLHF
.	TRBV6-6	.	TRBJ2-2	TGTGCCAGCAGTAAACTACAGGGTACCGGGGAGCTGTTTTTT	CASSKLQGTGELFF
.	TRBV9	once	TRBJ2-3	TGTGCCAGCAGCGTTGGTCGGGGGGCTACGACAGATACGCAGTATTTT	CASSVGRGATTDTQYF
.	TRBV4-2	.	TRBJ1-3	TGTGCCAGCAGCCAAGGCCATTCCTCTGGAAACACCATATATTTT	CASSQGHSSGNTIYF
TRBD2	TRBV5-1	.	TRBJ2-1	TGCGCCAGCGGCAAGCGGGGGGCCTTCGATGAGCAGTTCTTC	CASGKRGAFDEQFF
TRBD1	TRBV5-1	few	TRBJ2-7	TGCGCCAGCAGCTCCGCAACTAGACAGGGGGGCTCCTACGAGCAGTACTTC	CASSSATRQGGSYEQYF
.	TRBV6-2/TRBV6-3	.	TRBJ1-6	TGTGCCAGCAGTGGCCAGGGGAGTTCACCCCTCCACTTT	CASSGQGSSPLHF
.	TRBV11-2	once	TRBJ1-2	TGTGCCAGCAGTTCCTACTCGGGAGTTTATGGCTACACCTTC	CASSSYSGVYGYTF
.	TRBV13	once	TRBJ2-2	TGTGCCAGCAGCTTATTTTACACCGGGGAGCTGTTTTTT	CASSLFYTGELFF
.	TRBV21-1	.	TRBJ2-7	TGTGCCAGCAGCAAAAGGGGAGGGAACCACGAGCAGTACTTC	CASSKRGGNHEQYF
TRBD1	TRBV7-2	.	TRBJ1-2	TGTGCCAGCAGCTTAGGGCGTGGACAGGGGGAGGGCGGCTACACCTTC	CASSLGRGQGEGGYTF
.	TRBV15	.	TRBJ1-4	TGTGCCACCAGCAGAGGATTTCAGAGAACTAATGAAAAACTGTTTTTT	CATSRGFQRTNEKLFF
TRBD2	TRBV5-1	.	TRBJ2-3	TGCGCCAGCAGCTTAGCGGGGGGGCCAGATACGCAGTATTTT	CASSLAGGPDTQYF
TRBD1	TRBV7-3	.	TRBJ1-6	TGTGCCAGCAGCAAATCCGGGACAGGGGCATCACCCCTCCACTTT	CASSKSGTGASPLHF
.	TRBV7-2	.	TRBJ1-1	TGTGCCAGCAGCTTAGCTTCAGGGTACACTGAAGCTTTCTTT	CASSLASGYTEAFF
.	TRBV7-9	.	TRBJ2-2	TGTGCCAGCAGCTGGCCCAGTGTAAGAAACACCGGGGAGCTGTTTTTT	CASSWPSVRNTGELFF
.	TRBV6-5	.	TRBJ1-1	TGTGCCAGCATCAACACGGGAGGTACTGAAGCTTTCTTT	CASINTGGTEAFF
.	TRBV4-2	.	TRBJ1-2	TGTGCCAGCAGGACCCAGGGGAGTATTAACTATGGCTACACCTTC	CASRTQGSINYGYTF
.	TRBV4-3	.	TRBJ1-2	TGCGCCAGCAGCCAAGATCCCCGACAGTTCTATGGCTACACCTTC	CASSQDPRQFYGYTF
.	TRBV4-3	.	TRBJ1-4	TGCGCCAGCAGCCGGGTCGGGGACCGGTCTGAAAAACTGTTTTTT	CASSRVGDRSEKLFF